The sequence of this T cell receptor (beta chain) was determined in a study of blood T cell repertoires in COVID-19. Background on the study: Collection of acute and convalescent COVID-19 samples took place in the United States, Italy and Spain. Sample material is recorded as cDNA or gDNA derived from T cells, B-cell-depleted T cells, or PBMCs.

Methods used by the authors: Estimated nucleated cell counts came from reference gene primer amplification. TCRdb's copy holds only in-frame clones and misses some; the assay was immunoSEQ multiplex PCR. That table furnishes V, J and clone size, whereas the DNA furnished D and trimming. The table includes about 210,000 clones, just under 85% detected once. This TCR was recovered from a woman aged 45-65 years with active or convalescent COVID-19. Sample: peripheral blood.

CDR3 nucleotides: TGTGCCAGCATAGGGGTAGCTCAGCCCCAGCATTTT. It codes for CASIGVAQPQHF. This sequence joins TRBV6-5 and TRBJ1-5, with a tentative D call TRBD1 (5 bases). The germline V gene has CDR1 MNHEY and CDR2 SVGAGI. CDR3 length: 12 residues. Between the trimmed V and J ends, which lost 7 bases and 6 bases, there was a span of 10 bases.